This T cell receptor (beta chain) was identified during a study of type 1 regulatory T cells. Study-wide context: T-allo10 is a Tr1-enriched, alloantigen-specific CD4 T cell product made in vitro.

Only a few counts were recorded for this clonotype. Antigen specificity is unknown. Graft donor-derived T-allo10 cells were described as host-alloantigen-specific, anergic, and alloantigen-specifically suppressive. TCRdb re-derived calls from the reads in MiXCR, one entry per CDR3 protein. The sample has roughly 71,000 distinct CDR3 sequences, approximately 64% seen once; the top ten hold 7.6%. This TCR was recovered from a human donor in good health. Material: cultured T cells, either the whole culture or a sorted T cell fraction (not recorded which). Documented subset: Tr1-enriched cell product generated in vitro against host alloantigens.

The CDR3 DNA reads as TGTGCCAGCAGCTCGCCAGGGACAGGGATCAACACTGAAGCTTTCTTT. It translates to CASSSPGTGINTEAFF. The chain links TRBV7-2 to TRBJ1-1; 9 bases map to TRBD1. Per germline, CDR1 SGHTA and CDR2 FQGNSA. With V trimmed by 4 bases and J by 2 bases, 8 bases remained unmatched. The CDR3 length is 16 residues. Using reference TRBV7-2 and TRBJ1-1 for the parts outside the CDR3, the full variable domain is GAGVSQSPSNKVTEKGKDVELRCDPISGHTALYWYRQSLGQGLEFLIYFQGNSAPDKSGLPSDRFSAERTGGSVSTLTIQRTQQEDSAVYLCASSSPGTGINTEAFFGQGTRLTVV.